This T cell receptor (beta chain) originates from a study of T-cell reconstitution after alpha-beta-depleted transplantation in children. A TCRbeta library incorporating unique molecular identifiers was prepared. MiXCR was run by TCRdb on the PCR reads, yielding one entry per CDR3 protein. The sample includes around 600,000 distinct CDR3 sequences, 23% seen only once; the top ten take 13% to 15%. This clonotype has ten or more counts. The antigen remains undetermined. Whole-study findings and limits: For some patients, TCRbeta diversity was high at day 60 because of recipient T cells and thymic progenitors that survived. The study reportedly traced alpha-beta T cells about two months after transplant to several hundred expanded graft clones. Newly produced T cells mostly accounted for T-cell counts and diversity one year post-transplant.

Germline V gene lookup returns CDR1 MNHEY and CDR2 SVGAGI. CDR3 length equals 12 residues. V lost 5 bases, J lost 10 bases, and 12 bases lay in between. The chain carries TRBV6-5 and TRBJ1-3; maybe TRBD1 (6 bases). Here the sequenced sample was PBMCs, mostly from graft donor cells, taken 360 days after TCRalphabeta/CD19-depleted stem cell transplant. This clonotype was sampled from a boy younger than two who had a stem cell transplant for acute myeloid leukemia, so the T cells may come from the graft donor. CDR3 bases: TGTGCCAGCAGTCCCCCTACAGGGACCATATATTTT. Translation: CASSPPTGTIYF.